This T cell receptor (beta chain) was identified in a study of T cell responses to AZD1222 COVID-19 vaccine (dated by TCRdb to the early 2020s). Study-wide context: AZD1222 recipients with second doses at about 4 weeks or about 12 weeks were pooled, because spike-specific TCR depth and breadth did not differ between schedules. TCR sequencing was performed for about 250 trial participants, of whom about 200 were given two doses of AZD1222 and some 26 were given two doses of MenACWY control vaccine. Enrollment into the trials was organized by age into subgroups of 18-55, 56-69 and 70-plus years, and those subgroups contained approximately 160, 26 and 62 TCR-sequenced participants, respectively. Points the paper makes about the study in general: After two AZD1222 doses, spike-specific TCR breadth and depth were significantly higher than at day 0 and than in MenACWY recipients. Participants were mostly white British, with more females than males. The authors suggested clonal diversity may have been underestimated. Reportedly, close to half of the unique spike-specific TCRs recognized epitopes lying outside the regions that are mutated in the B.1.351 and B.1.1.7 variants. The 56-69-year group was small, and its depth increase did not reach significance, likely because of low power. No day 14 peak-response samples were available, so repertoires were characterized only after the peak T cell response. The vaccine-associated CD4 TCRs covered the entire spike protein, and the dominant responses fell in regions 160-218 and 743-854. Only a handful of AZD1222 recipients were SARS-CoV-2 seropositive at baseline, limiting conclusions about previously exposed vaccinees.

From the cysteine through the phenylalanine, the CDR3 covers 13 amino acids. CDR3 DNA only is kept here, 39 bases in frame from base 1. Interpreted using the paper, the time point label stands for: baseline before first vaccination. Samples from vaccinated people were obtained from the UK trials COV001 and COV002, which included a single-blind randomized controlled phase 2/3 trial of AZD1222 (ChAdOx1 nCoV-19) in healthy adults. For TCRbeta chain sequencing, PBMC samples were collected from trial participants at day 0 and at day 28 after the second dose. Concerning this clone: Its binding antigen is unknown. No quality values exist for individual bases; no much larger clone is one base distant.

The CDR3 regions of human TCRbeta chains were subjected to immunosequencing. Concerning the study's data processing: Repertoire TCRs were matched against a reference library of SARS-CoV-2-specific TCRs generated with the MIRA antigen-specificity platform. Breadth was defined as the fraction of unique TCRs that were SARS-CoV-2-associated. Depth was defined as the fraction of total T cells that were SARS-CoV-2-associated. Using the MIRA data, each spike-specific TCR was mapped to the spike region that the TCR reacts to and placed in a CD4 or CD8 class. Log10-transformed breadth and depth values were compared by one-way ANOVA with Sidak's multiple comparisons tests. The table comes from immuneACCESS by way of TCRdb, which keeps in-frame sequences with V and J called. Part of the clones is missing from these tables; in studies checked, under half for an unresolved V gene and the rest for unknown reasons. V, J and clone size were drawn from that table, and D and trimming were deduced from the DNA. This sample lists 120,000 or so clones; 90% were detected once. Around 6.9% of the sample is held by the ten biggest clonotypes.

The material sequenced was peripheral blood, taken on day 0 of AZD1222 vaccination. Recombination joined TRBV12-3 or TRBV12-4 with TRBJ1-4; 7 nucleotides in the junction match TRBD1. The clonotype was recovered from an adult in good health. The CDR3 is CACRGGANEKLFF. The nucleotide sequence is TGTGCATGCAGGGGGGGAGCTAATGAAAAACTGTTTTTT.